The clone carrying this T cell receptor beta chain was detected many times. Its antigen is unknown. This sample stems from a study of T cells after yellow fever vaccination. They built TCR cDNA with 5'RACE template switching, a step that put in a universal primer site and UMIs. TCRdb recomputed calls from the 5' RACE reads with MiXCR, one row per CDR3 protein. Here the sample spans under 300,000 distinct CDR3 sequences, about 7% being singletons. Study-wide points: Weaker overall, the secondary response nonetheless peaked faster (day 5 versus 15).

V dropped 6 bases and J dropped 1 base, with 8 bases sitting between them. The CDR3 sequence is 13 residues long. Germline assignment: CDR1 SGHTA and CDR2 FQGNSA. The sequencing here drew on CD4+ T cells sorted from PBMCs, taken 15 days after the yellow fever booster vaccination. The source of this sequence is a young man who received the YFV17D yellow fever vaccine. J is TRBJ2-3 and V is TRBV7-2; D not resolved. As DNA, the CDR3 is TGTGCCAGCAGGGTCGCGGGCACAGATACGCAGTATTTT. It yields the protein CASRVAGTDTQYF.